A selection of T cell receptor beta chains follows, all from one sample in a study of shared clonotypes between healthy human individuals. Generated by immunoSEQ multiplex PCR, the TCRdb table keeps only in-frame clones and is missing some. The sample holds 2,500,000 or so clones, 85% to 95% seen once. The sample taken for sequencing was naive CD4+ T cells sorted from blood. These receptors were obtained from a young man in good health. The CDR3 runs from the conserved cysteine through the conserved F or W. The D gene is left open where the match is weak. Size values are once, few and many counts, or a class for expanded clones, and some rows have none.

v_call	clone_size	j_call	d_call	cdr3_nt	cdr3_aa
TRBV15	few	TRBJ1-5	-	TGTGCCACCAGCAGAGATTTGCCAGACCACAGGAGCTTCGATCAGCCCCAGCATTTT	CATSRDLPDHRSFDQPQHF
TRBV28	-	TRBJ1-5	-	TGTGCCAGCAGTTCCCCCGAGGGGGGAGGGCAGCCCCAGCATTTT	CASSSPEGGGQPQHF
TRBV5-1	-	TRBJ1-1	-	TGCGCCAGCAGCTTGGGGGCAGCTATGAACACTGAAGCTTTCTTT	CASSLGAAMNTEAFF
TRBV29-1	few	TRBJ1-1	-	TGCAGCGTTGAAGGCCGATTGAACACTGAAGCTTTCTTT	CSVEGRLNTEAFF
TRBV6-1	-	TRBJ2-2	-	TGTGCCAGCAGCGAAACGGGGCAAACCGGGGAGCTGTTTTTT	CASSETGQTGELFF
TRBV30	-	TRBJ1-4	-	TGTGCGAGCAGGCAATATGCAACTAATGAAAAACTGTTTTTT	CASRQYATNEKLFF
TRBV27	-	TRBJ2-3	-	TGTGCCAGCGGCCTCCCCGGGGTTGGCGAAGGGGATACGCAGTATTTT	CASGLPGVGEGDTQYF
TRBV5-4	-	TRBJ1-1	-	TGTGCCAGCAGCGTAACCGGGGTTGAGGGGCCCGAAGCTTTCTTT	CASSVTGVEGPEAFF
TRBV11-2	once	TRBJ2-2	-	TGTGCCAGCAGCTCCCCTCTTAGCGGGGAGCTGTTTTTT	CASSSPLSGELFF
TRBV2	-	TRBJ2-7	-	TGTGCCAGCAGTGCAGCCGGGGTGCGCGGCGAGCAGTACTTC	CASSAAGVRGEQYF
TRBV5-1	few	TRBJ1-1	-	TGCGCCAGCAGCTTGGAGGCGTTGAACACTGAAGCTTTCTTT	CASSLEALNTEAFF
TRBV6-5	once	TRBJ2-3	TRBD2	TGTGCCAGCAGTACCGGGGGGTACACAGATACGCAGTATTTT	CASSTGGYTDTQYF
TRBV7-8	-	TRBJ2-7	TRBD2	TGTGCCAGCAGCTTAGAGGCGGGGGGCGGAAACTCCTACGAGCAGTACTTC	CASSLEAGGGNSYEQYF
TRBV5-4	-	TRBJ2-1	TRBD2	TGTGCCAGCAGCTTGGCCCTGCGGGGGGGGGATGAGCAGTTCTTC	CASSLALRGGDEQFF
TRBV6-5	-	TRBJ1-3	-	TGTGCCAGCAGTTATCGAGGGACGACCTCTGGAAACACCATATATTTT	CASSYRGTTSGNTIYF
TRBV10-3	-	TRBJ2-7	-	TGTGCCATCAGAGAAGTCGCCGCAGGCTCCTACGAGCAGTACTTC	CAIREVAAGSYEQYF
TRBV6-6	-	TRBJ2-3	-	TGTGCCAGCAATCAACGCGGCGTGGGGCCAGATACGCAGTATTTT	CASNQRGVGPDTQYF
TRBV18	-	TRBJ2-7	TRBD2	TGTGCCAGCTCACCAAGGCCCCTAGCGGCCTACGAGCAGTACTTC	CASSPRPLAAYEQYF
TRBV2	-	TRBJ2-2	TRBD1	TGTGCCAGCAGACCAAGGGGACAGGGGGCACGCGGGGAGCTGTTTTTT	CASRPRGQGARGELFF
TRBV6-5	once	TRBJ2-7	TRBD2	TGTGCCAGCAGGCAGGGCGGGAGCTCCTACGAGCAGTACTTC	CASRQGGSSYEQYF
TRBV5-6	-	TRBJ2-7	TRBD2	TGTGCCAGCAGCTTTGGAGCGGGAGGCCCCTACGAGCAGTACTTC	CASSFGAGGPYEQYF
TRBV5-6	-	TRBJ2-7	TRBD2	TGTGCCAGCAGCTTGGTAGCGGGAGCCTACGAGCAGTACTTC	CASSLVAGAYEQYF
TRBV29-1	-	TRBJ2-7	TRBD1	TGCAGCGTTGTCGGGACAGGGCAGAGCTACGAGCAGTACTTC	CSVVGTGQSYEQYF
TRBV6-6	-	TRBJ2-1	-	TGTGCCAGCAGCCGGGACGACTACAATGAGCAGTTCTTC	CASSRDDYNEQFF
TRBV10-3	-	TRBJ2-1	TRBD2	TGTGCCATCCAAAACCGGGGGGGCTCCTACAATGAGCAGTTCTTC	CAIQNRGGSYNEQFF
TRBV10-3	-	TRBJ2-7	TRBD2	TGTGCCATCAGTGGTCCGGGACTAGGTGGTGACGAGCAGTACTTC	CAISGPGLGGDEQYF
TRBV5-8	-	TRBJ2-5	-	TGTGCCAGCAGCTTGGGCAGGGCGTACCAAGAGACCCAGTACTTC	CASSLGRAYQETQYF
TRBV10-3	-	TRBJ2-1	-	TGTGCCATCAGTGAGGGAAACAATGAGCAGTTCTTC	CAISEGNNEQFF
TRBV18	-	TRBJ2-7	-	TGTGCCAGCTCACCTTGGACCGATACCTACGAGCAGTACTTC	CASSPWTDTYEQYF
TRBV11-2	-	TRBJ2-7	-	TGTGCCAGCAGCTTTAATCAGAGGGGCGGCGAGCAGTACTTC	CASSFNQRGGEQYF
TRBV6-1	-	TRBJ2-7	-	TGTGCCAGCAGTATGCCGGGACGGGGGACCTACGAGCAGTACTTC	CASSMPGRGTYEQYF
TRBV5-4	-	TRBJ2-5	-	TGTGCCAGCAGCTTGGGGGCTAGCTATCAAGAGACCCAGTACTTC	CASSLGASYQETQYF
TRBV4-3	-	TRBJ2-3	TRBD1	TGCGCCAGCAGCCCAGGGACAGGGTTTATAGATACGCAGTATTTT	CASSPGTGFIDTQYF
TRBV7-9	few	TRBJ1-1	-	TGTGCCAGCAGGACCCGTGGGGGAGCGAACACTGAAGCTTTCTTT	CASRTRGGANTEAFF
TRBV2	-	TRBJ1-1	TRBD1	TGTGCCAGCAGTCAGGGGGCGCTGGGCACTGAAGCTTTCTTT	CASSQGALGTEAFF
TRBV18	once	TRBJ1-3	-	TGTGCCAGCTCACCTGGGGGGCAATCTGGAAACACCATATATTTT	CASSPGGQSGNTIYF
TRBV19	-	TRBJ1-1	TRBD1	TGTGCCAGTAGCCGGACAGGGACTCTCACTGAAGCTTTCTTT	CASSRTGTLTEAFF
TRBV29-1	-	TRBJ2-1	TRBD1	TGCAGCGTTGAAGGGGACAGGGGACGTGAGCAGTTCTTC	CSVEGDRGREQFF
TRBV2	-	TRBJ1-5	-	TGTGCCAGCAGCCGCTCTCCCAATCAGCCCCAGCATTTT	CASSRSPNQPQHF
TRBV19	once	TRBJ2-2	-	TGTGCCAGTAGTACACTATCAGGGGCCGGGGAGCTGTTTTTT	CASSTLSGAGELFF
TRBV11-3	-	TRBJ2-1	-	TGTGCCAGCAGCTTGGGCGGGCAGGGTCGAAATGAGCAGTTCTTC	CASSLGGQGRNEQFF
TRBV7-8	-	TRBJ1-2	TRBD1	TGTGCCAGCAGCTTAGTTGTTGGCAGGGGGTATGGCTACACCTTC	CASSLVVGRGYGYTF
TRBV5-5	-	TRBJ2-7	-	TGTGCCAGCAGCCTCAAAGGCAGGCAGCAGTACTTC	CASSLKGRQQYF
TRBV6-1	-	TRBJ1-4	TRBD1	TGTGCCAGCAGCCCGGGACAGGGGGCGGAAAAACTGTTTTTT	CASSPGQGAEKLFF
TRBV27	-	TRBJ1-3	-	TGTGCCAGCAGGCCAGCCACAGCGTACTCTGGAAACACCATATATTTT	CASRPATAYSGNTIYF
TRBV30	-	TRBJ2-3	TRBD2	TGTGCCTGGAAACTAGCGGGGGCACCAACAGATACGCAGTATTTT	CAWKLAGAPTDTQYF
TRBV5-1	-	TRBJ2-1	-	TGCGCCAGCAGCTTGGCCGTAGACAATGGGCAGTTCTTC	CASSLAVDNGQFF
TRBV11-2	-	TRBJ1-2	TRBD1	TGTGCCAGCAGCTTAGAGGGACAGGGGAAGTACTATGGCTACACCTTC	CASSLEGQGKYYGYTF
TRBV6-5	-	TRBJ2-4	TRBD1	TGTGCCAGCAGGGGGGCAGGGGGCAAAAACATTCAGTACTTC	CASRGAGGKNIQYF
TRBV5-4	-	TRBJ2-1	-	TGTGCCAGCAGCCCGCAGGGGTACAATGAGCAGTTCTTC	CASSPQGYNEQFF
TRBV9	few	TRBJ1-2	-	TGTGCCAGCAGCGTTTCGGACTATGGCTACACCTTC	CASSVSDYGYTF
TRBV5-1	-	TRBJ2-1	-	TGCGCCAGCTCACCGTCAGGGGATCAAATCGGAAATGAGCAGTTCTTC	CASSPSGDQIGNEQFF
TRBV7-2	-	TRBJ2-1	-	TGTGCCAGCAGCCCAGGAGGTCCCAGCGGTAGATACAATGAGCAGTTCTTC	CASSPGGPSGRYNEQFF
TRBV9	-	TRBJ1-2	-	TGTGCCAGCAGCATATGGACTGGAGGGAACTATGGCTACACCTTC	CASSIWTGGNYGYTF
TRBV5-1	-	TRBJ2-7	TRBD1	TGCGCCAGCAGCATGGGGACAGACCGCTACGAGCAGTACTTC	CASSMGTDRYEQYF
TRBV19	-	TRBJ1-3	-	TGTGCCAGTAGCGGAGGGGCGGCTTCGTTTGGAAACACCATATATTTT	CASSGGAASFGNTIYF
TRBV2	-	TRBJ2-1	TRBD1	TGTGCCAGCAGAGGGACAGGGGGGAGGAATGAGCAGTTCTTC	CASRGTGGRNEQFF
TRBV5-1	-	TRBJ1-6	-	TGCGCCAGCAGCTTGGCCATAAGTGGGGATTCACCCCTCCACTTT	CASSLAISGDSPLHF
TRBV6-5	-	TRBJ1-2	-	TGTGCCAGCAGACCTCTCAGGGAAGGTAATGGCTACACCTTC	CASRPLREGNGYTF
TRBV7-2	once	TRBJ2-1	TRBD2	TGTGCCAGCAGTTCCACCCCCCTAGCGGGGGGGACTTACAATGAGCAGTTCTTC	CASSSTPLAGGTYNEQFF